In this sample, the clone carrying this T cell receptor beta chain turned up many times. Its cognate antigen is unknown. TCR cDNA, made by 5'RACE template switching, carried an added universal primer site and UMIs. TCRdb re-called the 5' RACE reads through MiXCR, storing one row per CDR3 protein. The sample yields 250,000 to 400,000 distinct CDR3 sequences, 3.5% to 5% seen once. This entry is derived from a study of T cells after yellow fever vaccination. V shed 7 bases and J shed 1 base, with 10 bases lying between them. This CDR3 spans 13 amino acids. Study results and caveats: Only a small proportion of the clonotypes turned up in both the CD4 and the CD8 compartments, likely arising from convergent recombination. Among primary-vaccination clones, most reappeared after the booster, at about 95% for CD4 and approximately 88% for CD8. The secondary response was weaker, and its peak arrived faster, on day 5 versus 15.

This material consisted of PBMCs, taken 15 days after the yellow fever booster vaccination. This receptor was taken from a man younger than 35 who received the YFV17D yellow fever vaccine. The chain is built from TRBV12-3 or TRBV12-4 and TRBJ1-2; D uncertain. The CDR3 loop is CASMSEGNYGYTF. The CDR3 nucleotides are TGTGCCAGCATGAGTGAGGGTAACTATGGCTACACCTTC.